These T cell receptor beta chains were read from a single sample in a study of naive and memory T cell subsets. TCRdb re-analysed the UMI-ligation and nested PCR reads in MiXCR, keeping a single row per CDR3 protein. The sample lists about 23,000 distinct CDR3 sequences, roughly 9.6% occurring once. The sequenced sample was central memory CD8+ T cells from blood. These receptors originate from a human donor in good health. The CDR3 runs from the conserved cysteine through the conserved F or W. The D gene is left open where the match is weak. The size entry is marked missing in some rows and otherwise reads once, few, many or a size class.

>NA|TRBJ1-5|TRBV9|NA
TGTGCCAGCAGCGTAGATCACAGAAGCAATCAGCCCCAGCATTTT
CASSVDHRSNQPQHF
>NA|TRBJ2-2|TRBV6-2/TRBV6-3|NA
TGTGCCAGCAGTTACGGACTTAACACCGGGGAGCTGTTTTTT
CASSYGLNTGELFF
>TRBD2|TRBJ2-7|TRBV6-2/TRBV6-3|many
TGTGCCAGCAGTTACCGACTAGCGGGAGGCGAGCAGTACTTC
CASSYRLAGGEQYF
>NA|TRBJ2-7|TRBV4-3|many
TGCGCCAGCAGCCAAGATCCGGGAGTCTACGAGCAGTACTTC
CASSQDPGVYEQYF
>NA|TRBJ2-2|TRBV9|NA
TGTGCCAGCAGCGAGGGGCGTACGAACACCGGGGAGCTGTTTTTT
CASSEGRTNTGELFF
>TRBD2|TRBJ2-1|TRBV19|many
TGTGCCAGTAGTATAACTAGCGGGAGCTATGAGCAGTTCTTC
CASSITSGSYEQFF
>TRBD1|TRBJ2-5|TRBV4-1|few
TGCGCCAGCAGCGAAGGACAGGGGGTTTTGGAGACCCAGTACTTC
CASSEGQGVLETQYF
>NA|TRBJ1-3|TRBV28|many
TGTGCCAGCAGTTGGGGGTTCACGGACACCATATATTTT
CASSWGFTDTIYF
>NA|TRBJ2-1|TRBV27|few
TGTGCCAGCAGTTTTCTACCTCGCGGCATCAATGAGCAGTTCTTC
CASSFLPRGINEQFF
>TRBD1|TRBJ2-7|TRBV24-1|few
TGTGCCACCAGTGACCCGGGACAGGGCTTCGAGCAGTACTTC
CATSDPGQGFEQYF
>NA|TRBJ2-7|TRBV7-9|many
TGTGCCAGCAGCCCCATGGGGGGCGAGCAGTACTTC
CASSPMGGEQYF
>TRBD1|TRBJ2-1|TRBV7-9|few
TGTGCCAGCAGCTTAATCGACAGGGGATTCTACAATGAGCAGTTCTTC
CASSLIDRGFYNEQFF
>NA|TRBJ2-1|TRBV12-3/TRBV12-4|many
TGTGCCAGCAGTTTAGGGGTAGGCTCCTACAATGAGCAGTTCTTC
CASSLGVGSYNEQFF
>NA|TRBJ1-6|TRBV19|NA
TGTGCCAGTAGTCTACAGGGCGGTTCACCCCTCCACTTT
CASSLQGGSPLHF
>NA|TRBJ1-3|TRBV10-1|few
TGCGCCAGCAGTGATGGGAGCTCTGGAAACACCATATATTTT
CASSDGSSGNTIYF
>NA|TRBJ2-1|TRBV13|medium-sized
TGTGCCAGCAGCTTAGGGCCCGACAATGAGCAGTTCTTC
CASSLGPDNEQFF
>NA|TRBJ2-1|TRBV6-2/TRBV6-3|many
TGTGCCAGCAGCCCGAACTATGCTGGCAATGAGCAGTTCTTC
CASSPNYAGNEQFF
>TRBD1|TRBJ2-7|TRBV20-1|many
TGCAGTGCTAGAGGGGAAGAAGACAGGGGCGAGCAGTACTTC
CSARGEEDRGEQYF
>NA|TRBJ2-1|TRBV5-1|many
TGCGCCAGCAGCTTGGAGGCGTTGGGGGAATACACCTACAATGAGCAGTTCTTC
CASSLEALGEYTYNEQFF
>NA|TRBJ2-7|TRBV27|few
TGTGCCAGCAGTGGCCCCCACTACGAGCAGTACTTC
CASSGPHYEQYF
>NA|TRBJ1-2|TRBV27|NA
TGTGCCAGCAGTTCGGGGGAGGGGAACTATGGCTACACCTTC
CASSSGEGNYGYTF
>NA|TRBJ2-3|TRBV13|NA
TGTGCCAGCAGCTTAGGGGAGGGGCAGTATTTT
CASSLGEGQYF
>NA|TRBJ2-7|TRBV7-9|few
TGTGCCAGCAGTGGGACCGAAAGCTCCTACGAGCAGTACTTC
CASSGTESSYEQYF
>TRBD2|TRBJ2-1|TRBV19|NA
TGTGCCAGTAGGCCAGCGGGGTTTAGCTCCTACGATGAGCAGTTCTTC
CASRPAGFSSYDEQFF
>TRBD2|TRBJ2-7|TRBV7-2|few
TGTGCCAGCAGCCCGGGACTAGCGGGAGAACCTACCTACGAGCAGTACTTC
CASSPGLAGEPTYEQYF
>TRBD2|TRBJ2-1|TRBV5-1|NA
TGCGCCAGCAGCTTGGAGGCGGGAGGAATGGGCAATGAGCAGTTCTTC
CASSLEAGGMGNEQFF
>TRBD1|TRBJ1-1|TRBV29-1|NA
TGCAGCGTTGAAGATGGGGACAGCCCGGGAGCTTTCTTT
CSVEDGDSPGAFF
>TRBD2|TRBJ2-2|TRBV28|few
TGTGCCAGCAGTGCCGGACTAGCGGGAAATCCCACCGGGGAGCTGTTTTTT
CASSAGLAGNPTGELFF
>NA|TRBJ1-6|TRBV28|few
TGTGCCAGCAGAAAAGAAACCCCTTTACAGGGCATATACAATTCACCCCTCCACTTT
CASRKETPLQGIYNSPLHF